The following is a T cell receptor (beta chain) sequence with its context. The antigen is undetermined. The V segment lost 5 bases and the J segment 5 bases; nucleotides outside the gene matches: 7. Germline V gene lookup returns CDR1 SEHNR and CDR2 FQNEAQ (reference sequence). This CDR3 contains 15 residues. TCRdb keeps only in-frame clones here, not all; method: immunoSEQ multiplex PCR. The sample lists 40,000 to 60,000 clones, around 80% occurring once. Every patient had mismatch repair deficiency by PCR or immunohistochemistry. TCRs were sequenced from three patients responding to pembrolizumab. These data belong to a study of PD-1 blockade in mismatch repair-deficient tumors. About the study: Patients had some twelve mismatch repair-deficient cancer types, all previously treated and progressing. The study's findings and limits: After pembrolizumab, tumor-resident clones rose rapidly, then generally contracted before radiologic responses.

The genes are TRBV7-9 and TRBJ2-7, with TRBD1 identical over 12 bases. The starting material was peripheral blood, obtained 4 weeks after starting pembrolizumab. This receptor was obtained from an adult with mismatch repair-deficient cancer. The CDR3 DNA follows: TGTGCCAGCAGCCATCCGGGACAGGGGGCCCACGAGCAGTACTTC. As protein: CASSHPGQGAHEQYF.